Following are 15 T cell receptor beta chains from one sample sequenced in a study of blood T cell repertoires in COVID-19. Using immunoSEQ multiplex PCR, the repertoire was profiled, and TCRdb retains in-frame clones only, with some absent. The table lists roughly 200,000 clones, roughly 75% of them singletons, with 6.5% to 8% in the top ten. The sample was peripheral blood. Receptor source: a man aged 65-85 years with active or convalescent COVID-19.

This clone was detected a few times. The CDR3 spells CAGQRGGPTDTQYF. As DNA, the CDR3 is TGTGCCGGCCAGCGGGGGGGCCCCACAGATACGCAGTATTTT. This chain connects TRBV30 to TRBJ2-3; 10 bases are a match to TRBD2. The CDR3 is 14 residues long. Germline V gene data show CDR1 as GTSNPN and CDR2 as SVGIG (reference sequence). V was clipped by 8 bases and J by 2 bases; unmatched bases: 7.

The rearrangement joins TRBV5-6 to TRBJ2-5, with 12 bases identical to TRBD2. The J segment lost 3 bases and the V segment lost 0 bases, leaving 12 bases of the junction unmatched. This CDR3 is 19 amino acids long. The germline V gene encodes CDR1 SGHDT and CDR2 YYEEEE. CDR3: CASSLGPSGREETKETQYF. Here the CDR3 DNA reads TGTGCCAGCAGCTTGGGCCCTAGCGGGAGGGAAGAAACTAAAGAGACCCAGTACTTC.

This clone has a single count. The V gene is TRBV6-6, the J gene TRBJ1-5; 7 bases fit TRBD1. The CDR3 covers 14 residues. The V gene end was trimmed by 5 bases and the J gene end by 0 bases; junction bases not matched to a gene: 1. Germline V CDR1 and CDR2: MNHNY, SVGAGI (reference sequence). The CDR3 DNA reads TGTGCCAGCAGTGGACAGGTTAGCAATCAGCCCCAGCATTTT. Translated, it gives CASSGQVSNQPQHF.

V usage is TRBV5-1 and J usage is TRBJ1-2; D gene ambiguous. Trimming cost V 0 bases and J 5 bases, with 8 bases left between them. Germline loops: CDR1 SGHRS, CDR2 YFSETQ. The CDR3 spans 13 residues. In DNA form, the CDR3 reads TGCGCCAGCAGCTTGGGGTCGGGTTATGGCTACACCTTC. It specifies CASSLGSGYGYTF.

The rearrangement joins TRBV6-1 to TRBJ1-3, with D possibly matching TRBD1 (5 bases). V was cut by 1 base and J by 2 bases, with 6 bases left in between. The V gene's germline CDR1 is MNHNS and CDR2 SASEGT. The CDR3 is 14 amino acids. The CDR3 region is CASSEGGAGNTIYF. CDR3 coding DNA: TGTGCCAGCAGTGAAGGGGGGGCTGGAAACACCATATATTTT.

V is TRBV5-4 and J is TRBJ2-2; D perhaps matches TRBD2 (5 bases). The CDR3 is 16 residues long. The V gene's germline CDR1 is SGHNT and CDR2 YYREEE (reference sequence). Trimming took 2 bases from V and 1 from J, leaving 12 bases between them. The CDR3: CASSLSGSGNTGELFF. CDR3 DNA sequence: TGTGCCAGCAGCTTATCGGGGTCCGGGAACACCGGGGAGCTGTTTTTT.

The count of this clone is one. The chain recombines TRBV19 with TRBJ2-2; 9 nucleotides match TRBD1. V was pared by 7 bases and J by 6 bases, with 9 bases of the junction left unmatched. The CDR3 contains 15 residues. The germline V gene encodes CDR1 LNHDA and CDR2 SQIVND (reference sequence). In nucleotides, the CDR3 is TGTGCCAGTAAGGCAGGGACAGGGAATCCCGGGGAGCTGTTTTTT. Translated: CASKAGTGNPGELFF.

The chain recombines TRBV5-4 with TRBJ2-3, with 8 bases fitting TRBD1. With 1 base clipped from V and 1 base from J, the junction kept 5 bases outside the gene matches. There are 16 residues in the CDR3. CDR1 SGHNT and CDR2 YYREEE come from the germline V gene (reference sequence). The CDR3 sequence: CASSLFPGQGTDTQYF. CDR3 coding DNA: TGTGCCAGCAGCTTGTTCCCGGGACAGGGCACAGATACGCAGTATTTT.

The J gene is TRBJ2-7, the V gene TRBV9; 8 bases line up with TRBD1. This CDR3 comprises 14 residues. Per germline, CDR1 SGDLS and CDR2 YYNGEE. Germline trimming cut 3 bases from V and 1 base from J; bases unmatched to any gene: 3. CDR3: CASSAGGSSYEQYF. Here the CDR3 DNA reads TGTGCCAGCAGCGCAGGGGGCTCGTCCTACGAGCAGTACTTC.

The V call is TRBV7-5, the J call TRBJ2-1; the table's D gene call, TRBD1, was not cross checked with the DNA. TRBV7-5 is flagged as a pseudogene. The CDR3 is made up of 17 amino acids. The CDR3 loop is CARRPRAATGIGYEQFF. CDR3 coding DNA: TGTGCCAGAAGACCCCGAGCCGCTACAGGGATAGGATATGAGCAGTTCTTC.

The genes are TRBV11-3 and TRBJ2-1; 7 positions match TRBD1. Germline V gene sequence: CDR1 SGHNT, CDR2 YENEEA. After removal of 5 bases from V and 9 bases from J, the junction contained 10 bases not matched to a gene. The CDR3 sequence is 14 residues long. The CDR3 nucleotides are TGTGCCAGCAGCCCTCGGGACAGTAGGGGTGAGCAGTTCTTC. It is translated as CASSPRDSRGEQFF.

The chain carries TRBV10-3 and TRBJ1-4; 7 bases are a match to TRBD1. V shed 5 bases and J 4 bases; nucleotides not matched to a gene: 4. CDR3 size: 14 residues. The germline gives CDR1 ENHRY, CDR2 SYGVKD. This chain's CDR3 is CAISSDRVNEKLFF. Written as DNA, the CDR3 is TGTGCCATCAGTTCAGACAGGGTTAATGAAAAACTGTTTTTT.

J is TRBJ1-1 and V is TRBV5-1, with a tentative D call TRBD1 (6 bases). V was clipped by 0 bases and J by 3 bases, with 15 bases between them. Germline V gives CDR1 SGHRS, CDR2 YFSETQ. The CDR3 is 16 amino acids. The CDR3 coding sequence is TGCGCCAGCAGCTTGGGTGGGGGCGCGTCGGACACTGAAGCTTTCTTT. Translating it yields CASSLGGGASDTEAFF.

V and J are TRBV2 and TRBJ2-7, with D uncertain. Trimming removed 2 bases from V and 2 bases from J, with 10 bases in between. This CDR3 spans 14 amino acids. Germline-derived CDR1 and CDR2 are SNHLY and FYNNEI. The CDR3 region has the DNA TGTGCCAGCAGTGAAACTCAGGTGACCTACGAGCAGTACTTC. Amino acids: CASSETQVTYEQYF.

This clone was observed a handful of times. The J gene is TRBJ1-4, the V gene TRBV25-1; 10 positions agree with TRBD1. Germline V gene lookup returns CDR1 MGHDK and CDR2 SYGVNS. CDR3 length: 14 residues. V trimming: 5 bases; J trimming: 7 bases; junction bases outside the gene matches: 4. CDR3 sequence reads: CASSRTGGSEKLFF. CDR3 DNA sequence: TGTGCCAGCAGTCGGACAGGGGGGAGTGAAAAACTGTTTTTT.